The clone carrying this T cell receptor (beta chain) came up once. Its target is unknown. The protocol was immunoSEQ multiplex PCR, while the TCRdb copy is restricted to in-frame clones and leaves out a portion. This sample yields 190,000 or so clones, of which more than 65% are seen a single time; approximately 2.9% belongs to the top ten. The data stem from a study of cytomegalovirus exposure and HLA in healthy donors. Whole-study results and caveats: The tendency of first-cohort TCR clusters to co-occur in the approximately 120 validation repertoires was identified by a subsequent analysis.

After removal of 4 bases from V and 3 bases from J, the junction contained 3 bases not matched to a gene. The length of the CDR3 is 14 residues. CDR1 MNHNS and CDR2 SASEGT come from the germline V gene. This TCR was recovered from a woman aged 18-29 years in good health and CMV-seropositive. The chain links TRBV6-1 to TRBJ1-5; TRBD1 aligns across 7 bases. The sequencing input was PBMCs. CDR3 nucleotide sequence: TGTGCCAGCAGTGGACAGGGAAACAATCAGCCCCAGCATTTT. This gives the protein CASSGQGNNQPQHF.